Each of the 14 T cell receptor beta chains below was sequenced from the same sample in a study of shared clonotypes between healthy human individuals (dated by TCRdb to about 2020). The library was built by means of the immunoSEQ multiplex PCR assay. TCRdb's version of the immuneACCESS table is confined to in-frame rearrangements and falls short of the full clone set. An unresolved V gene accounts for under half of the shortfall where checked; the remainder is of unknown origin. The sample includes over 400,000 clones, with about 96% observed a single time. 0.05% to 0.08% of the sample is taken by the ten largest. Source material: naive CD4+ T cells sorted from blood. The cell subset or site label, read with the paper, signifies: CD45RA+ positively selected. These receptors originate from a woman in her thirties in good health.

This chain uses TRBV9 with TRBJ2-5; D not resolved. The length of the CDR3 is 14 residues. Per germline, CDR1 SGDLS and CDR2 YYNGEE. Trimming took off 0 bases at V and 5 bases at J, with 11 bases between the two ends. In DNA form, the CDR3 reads TGTGCCAGCAGCGTAGGGCTGGCGAGGGAGACCCAGTACTTC. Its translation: CASSVGLARETQYF.

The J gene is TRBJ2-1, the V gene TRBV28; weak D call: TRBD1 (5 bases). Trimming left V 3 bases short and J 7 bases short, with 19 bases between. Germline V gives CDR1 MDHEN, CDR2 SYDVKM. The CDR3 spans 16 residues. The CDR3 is CASSFFRSRGRNEQFF. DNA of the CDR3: TGTGCCAGCAGTTTCTTCAGATCTAGGGGTAGGAATGAGCAGTTCTTC.

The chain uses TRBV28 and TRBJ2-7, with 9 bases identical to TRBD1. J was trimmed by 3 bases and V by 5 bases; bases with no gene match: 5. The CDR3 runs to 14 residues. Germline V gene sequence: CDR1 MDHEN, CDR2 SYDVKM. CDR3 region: CASSPRDRDYEQYF. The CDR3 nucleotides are TGTGCCAGCAGTCCCCGGGACAGGGACTACGAGCAGTACTTC.

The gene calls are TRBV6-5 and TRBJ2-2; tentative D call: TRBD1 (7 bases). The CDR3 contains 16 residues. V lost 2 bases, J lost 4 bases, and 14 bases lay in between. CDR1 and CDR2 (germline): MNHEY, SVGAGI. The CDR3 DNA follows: TGTGCCAGCAGTTACCGGCAGGGGGGTGGCACCGGGGAGCTGTTTTTT. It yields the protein CASSYRQGGGTGELFF.

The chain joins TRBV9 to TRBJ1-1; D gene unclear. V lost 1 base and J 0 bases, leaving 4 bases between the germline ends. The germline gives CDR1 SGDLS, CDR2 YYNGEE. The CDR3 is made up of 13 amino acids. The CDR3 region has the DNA TGTGCCAGCAGCGTAACGCTGAACACTGAAGCTTTCTTT. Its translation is CASSVTLNTEAFF.

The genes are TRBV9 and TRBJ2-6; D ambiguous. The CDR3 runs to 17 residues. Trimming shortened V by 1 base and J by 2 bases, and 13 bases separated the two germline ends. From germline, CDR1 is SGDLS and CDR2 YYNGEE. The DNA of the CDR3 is TGTGCCAGCAGCGTATTACCCGGTACTACTGGGGCCAACGTCCTGACTTTC. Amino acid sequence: CASSVLPGTTGANVLTF.

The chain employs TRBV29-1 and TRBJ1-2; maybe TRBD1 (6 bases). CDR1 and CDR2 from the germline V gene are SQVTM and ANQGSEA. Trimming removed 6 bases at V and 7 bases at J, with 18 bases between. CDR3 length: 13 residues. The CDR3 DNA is TGCAGCGTGGGAACCGGGACACCCCTTGGCTACACCTTC. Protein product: CSVGTGTPLGYTF.

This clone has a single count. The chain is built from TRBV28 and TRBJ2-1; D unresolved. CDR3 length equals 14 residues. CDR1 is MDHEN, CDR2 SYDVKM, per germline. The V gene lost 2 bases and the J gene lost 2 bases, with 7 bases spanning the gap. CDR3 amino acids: CASSLVQTYNEQFF. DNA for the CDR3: TGTGCCAGCAGTTTAGTACAGACCTACAATGAGCAGTTCTTC.

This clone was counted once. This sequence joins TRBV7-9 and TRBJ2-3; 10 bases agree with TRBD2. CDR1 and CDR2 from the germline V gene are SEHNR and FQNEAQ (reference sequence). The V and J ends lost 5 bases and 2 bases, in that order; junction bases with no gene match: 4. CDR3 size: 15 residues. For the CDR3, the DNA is TGTGCCAGCAGCCCGGGACTAGCGTACACAGATACGCAGTATTTT. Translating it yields CASSPGLAYTDTQYF.

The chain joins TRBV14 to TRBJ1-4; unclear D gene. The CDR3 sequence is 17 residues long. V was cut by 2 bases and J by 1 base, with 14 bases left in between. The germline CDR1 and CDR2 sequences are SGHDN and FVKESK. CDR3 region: CASSQPNRSLTNEKLFF. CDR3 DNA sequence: TGTGCCAGCAGCCAACCAAATAGGAGCCTAACTAATGAAAAACTGTTTTTT.

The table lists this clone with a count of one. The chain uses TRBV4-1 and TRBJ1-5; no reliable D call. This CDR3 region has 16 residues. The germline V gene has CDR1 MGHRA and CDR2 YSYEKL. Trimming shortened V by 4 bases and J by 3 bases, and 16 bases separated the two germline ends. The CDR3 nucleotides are TGCGCCAGCAGCCTAAGGATTCCACCCCCCAATCAGCCCCAGCATTTT. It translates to CASSLRIPPPNQPQHF.

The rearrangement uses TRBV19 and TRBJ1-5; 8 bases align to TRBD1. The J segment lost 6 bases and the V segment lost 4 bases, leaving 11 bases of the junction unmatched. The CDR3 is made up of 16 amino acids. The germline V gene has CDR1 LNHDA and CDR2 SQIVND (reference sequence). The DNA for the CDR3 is TGTGCCAGTAGTAAGATGTTGGACAGGGTTGGTCAGCCCCAGCATTTT. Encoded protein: CASSKMLDRVGQPQHF.

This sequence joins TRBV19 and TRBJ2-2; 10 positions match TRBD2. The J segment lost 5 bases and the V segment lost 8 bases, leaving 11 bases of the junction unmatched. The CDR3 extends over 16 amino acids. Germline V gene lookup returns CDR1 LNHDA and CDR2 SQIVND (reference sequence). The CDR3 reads CASLGAGGPSTGELFF. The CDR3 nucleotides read TGTGCCAGTTTGGGAGCGGGAGGGCCCTCGACCGGGGAGCTGTTTTTT.

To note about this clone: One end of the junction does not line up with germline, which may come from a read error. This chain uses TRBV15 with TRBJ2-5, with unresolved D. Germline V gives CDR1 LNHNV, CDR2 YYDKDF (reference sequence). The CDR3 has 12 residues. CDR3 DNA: TGTGCCACCAGCCGAGAAGGTGAGACCCAGTACTTC. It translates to CATSREGETQYF. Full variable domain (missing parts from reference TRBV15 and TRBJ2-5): DAMVIQNPRYQVTQFGKPVTLSCSQTLNHNVMYWYQQKSSQAPKLLFHYYDKDFNNEADTPDNFQSRRPNTSFCFLDIRSPGLGDTAMYLCATSREGETQYFGPGTRLLVL.